Presented here are 10 T cell receptor beta chains from one specimen sequenced in a study of beta chain features in type 1 diabetes listed by TCRdb under 2018. Their antigen targets remain unknown. The library came from the immunoSEQ multiplex PCR assay. The entire isolated RNA was reverse transcribed using the High Capacity cDNA Reverse Transcription Kit, and thus expressed TCRB transcripts were sequenced. TCRdb's version of the immuneACCESS table is confined to in-frame rearrangements and falls short of the full clone set. An unresolved V gene accounts for under half of the shortfall where checked; the remainder is of unknown origin. The sample table contains about 160,000 clones; only one count was recorded for more than 60% of them. The ten largest clones capture about 0.091% of the sample. The investigation overall reported the following: Type 1 diabetes patients showed a moderate but significant shortening of TCRB CDR3 length in all four CD4+ subsets.

Material: naive CD4+ T cells from blood. In light of the paper, this sample's cell subset or site label describes: true naive CD4+ T cells. These receptors were collected from a man aged 25-45 years with type 1 diabetes.

The V gene is TRBV5-1, the J gene TRBJ2-2, with D possibly being TRBD2 (6 bases). The CDR3 has 15 residues. V was trimmed by 3 bases and J by 2 bases, leaving 11 bases between them. Germline V lookup: CDR1 SGHRS, CDR2 YFSETQ. The CDR3 sequence: CASSSLASNTGELFF. The CDR3, as DNA: TGCGCCAGCAGCTCGCTAGCGTCAAACACCGGGGAGCTGTTTTTT.

V is TRBV30 and J is TRBJ2-1; D call uncertain. The CDR3 covers 13 residues. Germline CDR1 reads GTSNPN; CDR2 reads SVGIG (reference sequence). V was clipped by 7 bases and J by 0 bases, with 10 bases between them. CDR3: CASLKSSYNEQFF. In DNA form, the CDR3 reads TGTGCCTCCCTTAAGAGCTCCTACAATGAGCAGTTCTTC.

This chain connects TRBV7-9 to TRBJ2-2; the D gene is possibly TRBD2 (5 bases). Germline CDR1 reads SEHNR; CDR2 reads FQNEAQ (reference sequence). V shed 5 bases and J shed 1 base, with 17 bases lying between them. The CDR3 contains 17 residues. The DNA for the CDR3 is TGTGCCAGCAGCCCTCCGTTCTCAGCGGAGAACACCGGGGAGCTGTTTTTT. It yields the protein CASSPPFSAENTGELFF.

The chain links TRBV7-9 to TRBJ1-3; D remains unclear. CDR3 length equals 14 residues. CDR1 SEHNR and CDR2 FQNEAQ come from the germline V gene (reference sequence). The V end was cut by 3 bases, the J end by 3 bases, with 9 bases between. CDR3 sequence (DNA): TGTGCCAGCAGCTTCCAGTCCGATGGAAACACCATATATTTT. This translates into CASSFQSDGNTIYF.

This rearrangement joins TRBV30 to TRBJ2-3; no clear D gene. Trimming took off 6 bases at V and 2 bases at J, with 9 bases between the two ends. The CDR3 is made up of 12 amino acids. Germline CDR1 reads GTSNPN; CDR2 reads SVGIG (reference sequence). In nucleotides, the CDR3 is TGTGCCTGCGGGCACCTCACAGATACGCAGTATTTT. It codes for CACGHLTDTQYF.

The chain uses TRBV5-4 and TRBJ2-3; 7 bases are shared with TRBD1. The germline CDR1 and CDR2 sequences are SGHNT and YYREEE (reference sequence). CDR3 length: 15 amino acids. Trimming took 3 bases from V and 0 from J; bases not matched to a gene: 4. CDR3 nucleotide sequence: TGTGCCAGCAGCTCCACAGGGGCTAGCACAGATACGCAGTATTTT. Translating it yields CASSSTGASTDTQYF.

The chain couples TRBV21-1 to TRBJ2-3; TRBD1 is the table's D call and was not checked against the DNA. TRBV21-1 is labeled a pseudogene. CDR3 length: 20 amino acids. CDR3 in DNA: TGTGCCAGCAGCACGACCCTGGGGACAGGGGAGGGCACGGGCACAGATACGCAGTATTTT. Its translation: CASSTTLGTGEGTGTDTQYF.

The chain couples TRBV7-9 to TRBJ1-2; 7 nucleotides agree with TRBD1. Germline CDR1 reads SEHNR; CDR2 reads FQNEAQ (reference sequence). The V and J ends lost 5 bases and 6 bases, in that order; junction bases with no gene match: 6. The CDR3 extends over 13 amino acids. The CDR3: CASSLGTVDGYTF. CDR3 sequence (DNA): TGTGCCAGCAGCCTCGGGACAGTCGATGGCTACACCTTC.

This clone has a single count. The chain is built from TRBV9 and TRBJ2-5; tentative D call: TRBD2 (5 bases). Per the germline V gene, CDR1 is SGDLS and CDR2 is YYNGEE. The CDR3 spans 14 residues. V dropped 2 bases and J dropped 7 bases, with 15 bases sitting between them. This chain's CDR3 is CASSVNTGRGTQYF. In nucleotides, the CDR3 is TGTGCCAGCAGCGTGAATACTGGCCGGGGGACCCAGTACTTC.

This chain connects TRBV30 to TRBJ2-5; the D gene is possibly TRBD2 (6 bases). This CDR3 has 14 amino acids. V gave up 6 bases and J gave up 5 bases, with 19 bases separating them. Germline V gene lookup returns CDR1 GTSNPN and CDR2 SVGIG (reference sequence). The CDR3 DNA follows: TGTGCCTGCCCCATAGGAGGGGTAGGGGAGACCCAGTACTTC. This gives the protein CACPIGGVGETQYF.